These 18 T cell receptor beta chains share one sample of origin, sequenced in a study of blood T cells in healthy people across ages. It was with a sample-barcoded 5' primer and a J-beta primer mix that a second PCR of roughly 7 to 12 cycles was run. Using its own MiXCR run on the 5' RACE reads, TCRdb lists one record per CDR3 protein. The sample contains 1.5 million to 2 million distinct CDR3 sequences, about 50% of which appear only once. The specimen sequenced was blood. These receptors were collected from a woman between 40 and 50 years old in good health.

There are a few counts of this clonotype. This chain connects TRBV14 to TRBJ1-2; no firm D call. The V gene lost 4 bases and the J gene lost 1 base, with 10 bases spanning the gap. The CDR3 consists of 14 residues. The germline CDR1 and CDR2 sequences are SGHDN and FVKESK. CDR3 protein: CASSPHFHNYGYTF. The CDR3 DNA is TGTGCCAGCAGCCCGCATTTTCATAACTATGGCTACACCTTC.

The chain links TRBV5-6 to TRBJ2-3; D is possibly TRBD2 (7 bases). Germline CDR1 reads SGHDT; CDR2 reads YYEEEE. Deletions cut 4 bases from V and 5 bases from J, with 20 bases between. The CDR3 loop spans 16 amino acids. The CDR3 reads CASSDGGRIKEDTQYF. CDR3 DNA: TGTGCCAGCAGCGACGGGGGGCGCATAAAGGAAGATACGCAGTATTTT. Full variable domain (outside the CDR3, taken from reference TRBV5-6 and TRBJ2-3): DAGVTQSPTHLIKTRGQQVTLRCSPKSGHDTVSWYQQALGQGPQFIFQYYEEEERQRGNFPDRFSGHQFPNYSSELNVNALLLGDSALYLCASSDGGRIKEDTQYFGPGTRLTVL.

This clonotype appeared a few times. This chain uses TRBV20-1 with TRBJ2-6; perhaps TRBD2 as D (6 bases). The CDR3 extends over 17 amino acids. The V gene's germline CDR1 is DFQATT and CDR2 SNEGSKA (reference sequence). Trimming shortened V by 1 base and J by 0 bases, and 13 bases separated the two germline ends. The CDR3, as DNA: TGCAGTGCTAGAGCGGGCAGGGACTCCTCTGGGGCCAACGTCCTGACTTTC. Translating gives CSARAGRDSSGANVLTF.

This clonotype came up a few times. The CDR3 coding sequence is TGTGCCAGCAGCCACGGACAGGGGTCAAACTATGGCTACACCTTC. It specifies CASSHGQGSNYGYTF. V gene TRBV4-2 combines with J gene TRBJ1-2; 9 positions match TRBD1. CDR1 and CDR2 (germline): LGHNA, YNFKEQ. Trimming cost V 3 bases and J 2 bases; bases outside gene matches: 4. CDR3 length: 15 amino acids.

On this clonotype itself: Compared with germline, one end of the junction differs, possibly owing to a read error. This chain links TRBV7-2 with TRBJ1-2; tentatively, D is TRBD1 (5 bases). Germline V gives CDR1 SGHTA, CDR2 FQGNSA. This CDR3 contains 17 residues. CDR3 sequence: CAGSRDRTETANYGYTF. CDR3 DNA: TGTGCCGGCAGCCGGGACCGAACCGAGACGGCTAACTATGGCTACACCTTC.

A word on this clonotype: Germline and junction disagree at one end, which may indicate a read error. The DNA of the CDR3 is TGTGCCAGCCGCGGGGGACACACAGATGCGCAGTATTTT. Translated, it gives CASRGGHTDAQYF. The rearrangement links TRBV11-2 to TRBJ2-3; a weak D match, TRBD2 (7 bases). Germline lookup yields CDR1 SGHAT and CDR2 FQNNGV. This CDR3 region has 13 residues.

With regard to this clonotype: Compared with germline, one end of the junction differs, possibly owing to a read error. The chain uses TRBV28 and TRBJ1-2; D perhaps matches TRBD1 (5 bases). The CDR3 sequence is 17 residues long. Germline V gene sequence: CDR1 MDHEN, CDR2 SYDVKM. The CDR3 DNA sequence: TGTGCCAGCAGGCAAATTGGGGGGGGGAGTCGGAACTATAGCTACACCTTC. It specifies CASRQIGGGSRNYSYTF.

The gene calls are TRBV5-6 and TRBJ1-2, with a tentative D call TRBD1 (5 bases). The length of the CDR3 is 14 residues. The V end lost 7 bases, the J end lost 6 bases, and 19 bases lay between the germline ends. The germline V gene has CDR1 SGHDT and CDR2 YYEEEE. The CDR3 spells CASSGEGRGNGYTF. The CDR3, as DNA: TGTGCCAGCTCGGGTGAGGGGCGAGGAAATGGCTACACCTTC.

This sequence joins TRBV7-2 and TRBJ2-3; D uncertain. CDR3 length: 13 residues. The ends were cut back, 1 base at V and 4 bases at J, with 6 bases in the middle. Germline CDR1 is SGHTA and CDR2 is FQGNSA. DNA for the CDR3: TGTGCCAGCAGCTTAGTCTTCCCAGATACGCAGTATTTT. This translates into CASSLVFPDTQYF.

V usage is TRBV28 and J usage is TRBJ1-2; no definite D call. CDR3 length: 12 amino acids. With 11 bases removed from V and 7 bases from J, the gap between germline ends came to 17 bases. Germline CDR1 MDHEN, CDR2 SYDVKM. CDR3 region: CAERGWGGGYTF. The CDR3 DNA reads as TGTGCCGAGCGCGGGTGGGGTGGTGGCTACACCTTC.

CDR3 sequence: CASDPSGAAGDTQYF. The DNA of the CDR3 is TGTGCCAGTGATCCTAGCGGGGCCGCTGGGGATACGCAGTATTTT. J is TRBJ2-3 and V is TRBV25-1, with TRBD2 matching over 9 bases. Germline-derived CDR1 and CDR2 are MGHDK and SYGVNS. The CDR3 runs to 15 residues. Trimming cost V 9 bases and J 6 bases; bases outside gene matches: 13.

The genes are TRBV9 and TRBJ2-1; maybe TRBD2 (7 bases). Looked up from germline, CDR1 is SGDLS and CDR2 is YYNGEE. The ends were cut back, 3 bases at V and 5 bases at J, with 15 bases in the middle. The CDR3 covers 15 residues. The CDR3 is CASSARGGGHNEQFF. The CDR3 DNA is TGTGCCAGCAGCGCTAGGGGGGGTGGGCACAATGAGCAGTTCTTC.

This clonotype was detected many times. The V call is TRBV6-2 or TRBV6-3, the J call TRBJ2-1; D ambiguous. With 0 bases removed from V and 6 bases from J, the gap between germline ends came to 3 bases. CDR3 length equals 12 residues. Germline values: CDR1 MNHEY, CDR2 SVGEGT. Here the CDR3 DNA reads TGTGCCAGCAGTTACTCTCCCAATGAGCAGTTCTTC. It translates to CASSYSPNEQFF.

The J gene is TRBJ2-3, the V gene TRBV6-2 or TRBV6-3, with TRBD1 identical over 7 bases. This CDR3 comprises 16 residues. V was pared by 6 bases and J by 2 bases, with 11 bases of the junction left unmatched. Per germline, CDR1 MNHEY and CDR2 SVGEGT. The CDR3: CASRVLGGANTDTQYF. The CDR3 nucleotides read TGTGCCAGCAGGGTCCTAGGGGGCGCAAACACAGATACGCAGTATTTT.

For this clonotype: One junction end does not reproduce the germline sequence, and a read error may be involved. The chain employs TRBV7-2 and TRBJ2-5; unclear D gene. Germline CDR1 SGHTA, CDR2 FQGNSA. This CDR3 is built from 14 residues. DNA for the CDR3: TGTGCCAGCAGCTTAAGTCAGCACCAGGAGACCCAGTACTTC. Protein sequence: CASSLSQHQETQYF.

This chain uses TRBV11-2 with TRBJ2-5, with 12 bases that match TRBD2. V shed 7 bases, J shed 11 bases, and the junction held 20 bases outside the gene matches. Germline CDR1 reads SGHAT; CDR2 reads FQNNGV. The CDR3 is 17 residues long. The CDR3 bases are TGTGCCAGCACTCCAAGGACTAGCGGGGCCACTGGTTATGTGCAGTACTTC. This codes for CASTPRTSGATGYVQYF.

In regard to this clonotype: One base away lies a much larger clone, so this may be a sequencing read error. V usage is TRBV7-2 and J usage is TRBJ2-7; D ambiguous. The CDR3 consists of 14 residues. Germline lookup yields CDR1 SGHTA and CDR2 FQGNSA. Between the trimmed V and J ends, which lost 5 bases and 3 bases, there was a span of 14 bases. This chain's CDR3 is CASSIVPGFYEQYF. CDR3 nucleotides: TGTGCCAGCAGCATAGTCCCGGGCTTCTACGAGCAGTACTTC.

This clonotype was counted a few times. The chain links TRBV28 to TRBJ2-3; 7 bases are shared with TRBD2. Trimming took 5 bases from V and 2 from J; bases not matched to a gene: 10. Germline-derived CDR1 and CDR2 are MDHEN and SYDVKM. This CDR3 spans 16 amino acids. The DNA for the CDR3 is TGTGCCAGCAGTACCCCGGGGGGTAAGGACACAGATACGCAGTATTTT. Encoded protein: CASSTPGGKDTDTQYF.